Below, 24 T cell receptor beta chains from the same sample are listed, as sequenced in a study of blood T cell repertoires in COVID-19. Assay used: immunoSEQ multiplex PCR; TCRdb lists only in-frame clones, some missing. The sample holds more than 75,000 clones, approximately 89% seen once. The sample consisted of peripheral blood. The receptors come from a man aged 45 to 65 with acute or convalescent COVID-19.

The chain is built from TRBV4-1 and TRBJ1-2; tentative D call: TRBD1 (6 bases). CDR3 length: 14 residues. Germline V gene data show CDR1 as MGHRA and CDR2 as YSYEKL. Trimming removed 1 base from V and 0 bases from J, with 6 bases in between. The CDR3 DNA sequence: TGCGCCAGCAGCCAAGGGACAGCTAACTATGGCTACACCTTC. Its protein is CASSQGTANYGYTF.

The chain has TRBV25-1 and TRBJ2-1, with a possible D match to TRBD1 (6 bases). The V end lost 5 bases, the J end lost 9 bases, and 17 bases lay between the germline ends. CDR3 length equals 14 residues. Germline values: CDR1 MGHDK, CDR2 SYGVNS. The CDR3 reads CASSRDIGSSEQFF. The DNA of the CDR3 is TGTGCCAGCAGTCGGGACATCGGGTCGAGTGAGCAGTTCTTC.

This chain's CDR3 is CASSVRQDPFGYTF. The CDR3 DNA reads TGTGCCAGCAGCGTGCGACAGGACCCCTTTGGCTACACCTTC. The chain employs TRBV9 and TRBJ1-2; maybe TRBD1 (6 bases). The CDR3 is 14 residues long. The V gene lost 2 bases and the J gene lost 7 bases, with 15 bases spanning the gap. The germline CDR1 and CDR2 sequences are SGDLS and YYNGEE.

V and J are TRBV24-1 and TRBJ2-3; D not resolved. The germline V and J ends were trimmed by 0 bases and 8 bases, with 2 bases remaining between them. The CDR3 length is 11 residues. Germline V gives CDR1 KGHDR, CDR2 SFDVKD. The CDR3 region is CATSDLLTQYF. In DNA, the CDR3 is TGTGCCACCAGTGATTTGCTTACGCAGTATTTT.

CDR3 nucleotides: TGTGCCAGCAGCCAAGAAGAGGCAGGGTGGCCACCCCTCCACTTT. This translates into CASSQEEAGWPPLHF. This chain connects TRBV14 to TRBJ1-6; D might be TRBD1 (5 bases). Germline V gene sequence: CDR1 SGHDN, CDR2 FVKESK. Deletions cut 0 bases from V and 11 bases from J, with 14 bases between. The CDR3 spans 15 residues.

This chain joins TRBV11-1 and TRBJ1-2; D perhaps matches TRBD1 (5 bases). Germline lookup yields CDR1 SGHAT and CDR2 FQDESV (reference sequence). The CDR3 totals 14 residues. With 1 base removed from V and 4 bases from J, the gap between germline ends came to 10 bases. In nucleotides, the CDR3 is TGTGCCAGCAGCTTAGTCCCAGGGATCTATGGCTACACCTTC. Its translation is CASSLVPGIYGYTF.

The chain uses TRBV4-2 and TRBJ1-6, with TRBD1 matching over 8 bases. This CDR3 region has 14 residues. Germline-derived CDR1 and CDR2 are LGHNA and YNFKEQ. The ends lost 3 bases at V and 9 bases at J; junction bases unmatched: 4. CDR3 region: CASSQTGEISPLHF. As DNA, the CDR3 is TGTGCCAGCAGCCAGACAGGGGAGATTTCACCCCTCCACTTT.

This clone was recorded a few times. V is TRBV28 and J is TRBJ2-1; D may be TRBD2 (6 bases). V lost 6 bases and J lost 1, with 16 bases in between. This CDR3 region has 16 residues. CDR1 and CDR2 from the germline V gene are MDHEN and SYDVKM. CDR3 sequence: CASSSEGEASYNEQFF. The CDR3, as DNA: TGTGCCAGCAGCTCGGAGGGAGAAGCTTCCTACAATGAGCAGTTCTTC.

This clone was recorded only once. The genes are TRBV5-1 and TRBJ1-2; 10 bases match TRBD1. Germline V gene sequence: CDR1 SGHRS, CDR2 YFSETQ. V gave up 3 bases and J gave up 8 bases; unmatched junction bases: 16. This CDR3 has 17 amino acids. CDR3 amino acids: CASSWWPGTGADRGYTF. For the CDR3, the DNA is TGCGCCAGCAGCTGGTGGCCAGGGACAGGGGCTGATAGAGGCTACACCTTC.

The chain links TRBV18 to TRBJ2-7; D possibly corresponds to TRBD2 (6 bases). Germline CDR1 is KGHSH and CDR2 is LQKENI. V lost 3 bases and J lost 3, with 9 bases in between. The CDR3 loop spans 13 amino acids. CDR3 protein: CASSPGGDYEQYV. The CDR3 nucleotides are TGTGCCAGCTCACCGGGAGGTGACTACGAGCAGTACGTC.

The rearrangement uses TRBV14 and TRBJ2-2; no clear D. Trimming removed 4 bases from V and 2 bases from J, with 8 bases in between. This CDR3 region has 14 residues. From germline, CDR1 is SGHDN and CDR2 FVKESK. CDR3 in DNA: TGTGCCAGCAGCCGCGGTTATAACACCGGGGAGCTGTTTTTT. This encodes CASSRGYNTGELFF.

The chain recombines TRBV7-2 with TRBJ1-1; perhaps TRBD1 as D (5 bases). Germline CDR1 is SGHTA and CDR2 is FQGNSA. Between the trimmed V and J ends, which lost 5 bases and 2 bases, there was a span of 12 bases. There are 14 residues in the CDR3. The CDR3 DNA sequence: TGTGCCAGCAGCCTAGGGGCGTCTAACACTGAAGCTTTCTTT. Amino acids: CASSLGASNTEAFF. Variable domain in full (rest from reference TRBV7-2 and TRBJ1-1): GAGVSQSPSNKVTEKGKDVELRCDPISGHTALYWYRQSLGQGLEFLIYFQGNSAPDKSGLPSDRFSAERTGGSVSTLTIQRTQQEDSAVYLCASSLGASNTEAFFGQGTRLTVV.

The gene calls are TRBV9 and TRBJ1-6; the D gene is possibly TRBD1 (6 bases). CDR3 size: 18 residues. The V gene lost 4 bases and the J gene lost 3 bases, with 20 bases spanning the gap. Germline CDR1 SGDLS, CDR2 YYNGEE. CDR3 loop: CASSQEGGGAGYNSPLHF. In nucleotides, the CDR3 is TGTGCCAGCAGCCAGGAAGGGGGGGGCGCTGGCTATAATTCACCCCTCCACTTT. The whole variable domain, remainder taken from reference TRBV9 and TRBJ1-6, is DSGVTQTPKHLITATGQRVTLRCSPRSGDLSVYWYQQSLDQGLQFLIQYYNGEERAKGNILERFSAQQFPDLHSELNLSSLELGDSALYFCASSQEGGGAGYNSPLHFGNGTRLTVT.

This clone appeared a single time. This chain links TRBV9 with TRBJ2-2, with 8 bases lining up with TRBD1. The ends lost 4 bases at V and 7 bases at J; junction bases unmatched: 12. This CDR3 comprises 16 residues. Germline-derived CDR1 and CDR2 are SGDLS and YYNGEE. DNA for the CDR3: TGTGCCAGCAGCTTCCGACAGGGGAGTCAATACGGGGAGCTGTTTTTT. Protein product: CASSFRQGSQYGELFF. The full variable domain, in which reference TRBV9 and TRBJ2-2 provide the parts outside the CDR3, is DSGVTQTPKHLITATGQRVTLRCSPRSGDLSVYWYQQSLDQGLQFLIQYYNGEERAKGNILERFSAQQFPDLHSELNLSSLELGDSALYFCASSFRQGSQYGELFFGEGSRLTVL.

This clone turned up a few times. The gene calls are TRBV5-1 and TRBJ1-1, with TRBD1 matching over 7 bases. The CDR3 consists of 15 residues. V lost 2 bases and J lost 4; bases outside the gene matches: 8. CDR1 SGHRS and CDR2 YFSETQ come from the germline V gene. The CDR3 region has the DNA TGCGCCAGCAGCTTTGGGTTAGGGGGCTTCACTGAAGCTTTCTTT. Its translation is CASSFGLGGFTEAFF. The full variable domain, rest sourced from reference TRBV5-1 and TRBJ1-1, is KAGVTQTPRYLIKTRGQQVTLSCSPISGHRSVSWYQQTPGQGLQFLFEYFSETQRNKGNFPGRFSGRQFSNSRSEMNVSTLELGDSALYLCASSFGLGGFTEAFFGQGTRLTVV.

The chain is built from TRBV13 and TRBJ2-7, with D perhaps TRBD1 (6 bases). The length of the CDR3 is 14 residues. Trimming stripped 0 bases from V and 2 bases from J, with 8 bases between. CDR1 PRHDT and CDR2 FYEKMQ come from the germline V gene (reference sequence). The DNA of the CDR3 is TGTGCCAGCAGCTTAGGAAGGGGGACCTACGAGCAGTACGTC. This codes for CASSLGRGTYEQYV.

CDR3 loop: CASSRVAGAKNIQYF. The CDR3 DNA follows: TGCGCCAGCAGCCGGGTTGCGGGGGCCAAAAACATTCAGTACTTC. The chain joins TRBV4-3 to TRBJ2-4; possible D gene TRBD2, 6 bases. V was cut by 4 bases and J by 1 base, with 11 bases left in between. Germline CDR1 and CDR2: LGHNA and YSLEER. This CDR3 is built from 15 residues.

The chain uses TRBV7-2 and TRBJ2-7, with D possibly matching TRBD1 (6 bases). The CDR3 is made up of 16 amino acids. Trimming shortened V by 4 bases and J by 0 bases, and 16 bases separated the two germline ends. Looked up from germline, CDR1 is SGHTA and CDR2 is FQGNSA. CDR3 region: CASSSGVWSRSYEQYF. CDR3 nucleotides: TGTGCCAGCAGCTCAGGGGTATGGTCCCGCTCCTACGAGCAGTACTTC.

This chain uses TRBV11-1 with TRBJ1-1; 9 nucleotides match TRBD1. The CDR3 consists of 15 residues. V was pared by 6 bases and J by 5 bases, with 10 bases of the junction left unmatched. Germline CDR1 and CDR2: SGHAT and FQDESV (reference sequence). The CDR3 coding sequence is TGTGCCAGCAGGAAACAGGGGGCGGTTGGAACTGAAGCTTTCTTT. Translation: CASRKQGAVGTEAFF.

The rearrangement joins TRBV2 to TRBJ1-3, with TRBD1 identical over 7 bases. Germline V gene data show CDR1 as SNHLY and CDR2 as FYNNEI. This CDR3 contains 15 residues. Trimming cost V 5 bases and J 0 bases; bases outside gene matches: 4. CDR3 sequence: CASSLRQGSGNTIYF. In DNA form, the CDR3 reads TGTGCCAGCAGTCTCAGACAGGGCTCTGGAAACACCATATATTTT.

CDR3 loop: CASSFLGAVTEAFF. CDR3 in DNA: TGTGCCAGCAGTTTCCTGGGGGCGGTCACTGAAGCTTTCTTT. V is TRBV28 and J is TRBJ1-1; D might be TRBD1 (6 bases). V was cut by 3 bases and J by 4 bases, with 12 bases left in between. CDR1 is MDHEN and CDR2 is SYDVKM in the germline V gene. The CDR3 has 14 amino acids.

The chain employs TRBV3-1 (or the pseudogene TRBV3-2) and TRBJ2-3, with a weak D call TRBD2 (6 bases). CDR3 length: 15 residues. Germline lookup yields CDR1 LGHDT and CDR2 YNNKEL (reference sequence). The ends were cut back, 1 base at V and 4 bases at J, with 12 bases in the middle. The CDR3 sequence is CASSQGRGPADTQYF. The CDR3 DNA is TGTGCCAGCAGCCAAGGGAGGGGTCCGGCAGATACGCAGTATTTT.

This clone was counted a single time. The chain is built from TRBV5-6 and TRBJ1-4, with 10 bases matching TRBD1. Germline V gene data show CDR1 as SGHDT and CDR2 as YYEEEE. There are 16 residues in the CDR3. J gave up 8 bases and V 4 bases, and 11 bases lay outside the gene matches. CDR3 sequence: CASSPTGGDVREKLFF. CDR3 nucleotides: TGTGCCAGCAGCCCGACAGGGGGCGACGTTAGAGAAAAACTGTTTTTT.

The rearrangement links TRBV7-2 to TRBJ2-1; TRBD1 matches 7 bases. The length of the CDR3 is 18 residues. Unmatched junction bases numbered 8, after V lost 0 bases and J lost 0 bases. Germline CDR1 is SGHTA and CDR2 is FQGNSA. The CDR3 sequence is CASSLALTGYSSYNEQFF. DNA for the CDR3: TGTGCCAGCAGCTTAGCCTTGACAGGGTATAGCTCCTACAATGAGCAGTTCTTC.